Presented here are 27 T cell receptor beta chains from one specimen sequenced in a study of T-cell memory formation after mild COVID-19. Using its own MiXCR run on the 5' RACE reads, TCRdb lists one record per CDR3 protein. The data contain roughly 400,000 distinct CDR3 sequences, 16% of them singletons. Sequencing input: PBMCs or a T cell subset sorted from them (not recorded which). Receptors were obtained from a man in his late teens or twenties who had mild COVID-19 (a few samples of this study predate the infection). Cell type and time point are not known.

This clonotype was counted only a few times. The CDR3 DNA sequence: TGTGCCAGCAGCCTTGGACAGGCCCAAGAGACCCAGTACTTC. This codes for CASSLGQAQETQYF. The chain carries TRBV7-2 and TRBJ2-5; TRBD1 matches 7 bases. The CDR3 covers 14 residues. Germline trimming cut 5 bases from V and 1 base from J; bases unmatched to any gene: 4. Germline V lookup: CDR1 SGHTA, CDR2 FQGNSA.

The rearrangement links TRBV6-2 or TRBV6-3 to TRBJ2-3, with D perhaps matching TRBD1 (5 bases). The V and J ends lost 6 bases and 6 bases respectively, with 10 bases between them. Germline CDR1 MNHEY, CDR2 SVGEGT. The length of the CDR3 is 12 residues. The CDR3 protein is CASRPDSDTQYF. CDR3 in DNA: TGTGCCAGCAGACCCGACAGCGATACGCAGTATTTT.

The chain recombines TRBV6-5 with TRBJ1-3; D not certain. The V and J ends lost 5 bases and 0 bases respectively, with 14 bases between them. Germline values: CDR1 MNHEY, CDR2 SVGAGI. The CDR3 contains 16 residues. This CDR3 is CASSLRTEASGNTIYF. The CDR3 DNA is TGTGCCAGCAGTCTTCGGACGGAGGCCTCTGGAAACACCATATATTTT.

This chain's CDR3 is CATSDRGVIGGYTF. Here the CDR3 DNA reads TGTGCCACCAGTGATCGGGGGGTGATAGGCGGCTACACCTTC. This rearrangement joins TRBV24-1 to TRBJ1-2; maybe TRBD1 (5 bases). The CDR3 has 14 amino acids. Germline V CDR1 and CDR2: KGHDR, SFDVKD. Trimming left V 3 bases short and J 8 bases short, with 15 bases between.

This chain uses TRBV4-1 with TRBJ1-4, with D maybe TRBD1 (5 bases). CDR1 is MGHRA, CDR2 YSYEKL, per germline. V dropped 6 bases and J dropped 7 bases, with 18 bases sitting between them. This CDR3 region has 15 residues. This chain's CDR3 is CASRPIGTASEKLFF. CDR3 nucleotide sequence: TGCGCCAGCAGGCCCATTGGGACCGCCAGTGAAAAACTGTTTTTT.

The J gene is TRBJ1-2, the V gene TRBV29-1, with 7 bases matching TRBD1. The J segment lost 7 bases and the V segment lost 2 bases, leaving 13 bases of the junction unmatched. Germline CDR1 and CDR2: SQVTM and ANQGSEA. CDR3 length equals 15 residues. As DNA, the CDR3 is TGCAGCGTTGAAAAGGGGGCGGACACGGACGGTGGCTACACCTTC. Its protein product is CSVEKGADTDGGYTF. The full variable domain, its missing parts supplied by reference TRBV29-1 and TRBJ1-2, is SAVISQKPSRDICQRGTSLTIQCQVDSQVTMMFWYRQQPGQSLTLIATANQGSEATYESGFVIDKFPISRPNLTFSTLTVSNMSPEDSSIYLCSVEKGADTDGGYTFGSGTRLTVV.

This chain connects TRBV6-6 to TRBJ2-2, with D perhaps matching TRBD2 (6 bases). V gave up 2 bases and J gave up 3 bases, with 10 bases separating them. CDR1 is MNHNY and CDR2 is SVGAGI in the germline V gene (reference sequence). This CDR3 is built from 15 residues. The DNA for the CDR3 is TGTGCCAGCAGTTACGTACTAGCAGACACCGGGGAGCTGTTTTTT. This codes for CASSYVLADTGELFF.

This clonotype was recorded a few times. V and J are TRBV5-1 and TRBJ2-5; D remains ambiguous. The CDR3 runs 13 residues. Germline values: CDR1 SGHRS, CDR2 YFSETQ. Trimming took 1 base from V and 4 from J, leaving 8 bases between them. The CDR3: CASSLWSPETQYF. In nucleotides, the CDR3 is TGCGCCAGCAGCTTGTGGAGCCCAGAGACCCAGTACTTC.

The chain links TRBV12-3 or TRBV12-4 to TRBJ2-1; 7 bases map to TRBD1. The J segment lost 7 bases and the V segment lost 6 bases, leaving 15 bases of the junction unmatched. The CDR3 spans 16 residues. DNA of the CDR3: TGTGCCAGCAGCGATACACCGGGACAGCCTTCAAATGAGCAGTTCTTC. This sequence encodes CASSDTPGQPSNEQFF.

Only a few counts were recorded for this clonotype. The V gene is TRBV5-6, the J gene TRBJ2-1, with 10 bases aligning to TRBD2. Germline lookup yields CDR1 SGHDT and CDR2 YYEEEE. The CDR3 runs 15 residues. The V and J ends lost 5 bases and 9 bases, in that order; junction bases with no gene match: 11. In DNA form, the CDR3 reads TGTGCCAGCAGGACGAGCGGGGGGGCCCTTTTTGAGCAGTTCTTC. Amino acids: CASRTSGGALFEQFF.

V is TRBV12-1 and J is TRBJ1-2; the table's D call of TRBD1 was not tested on the DNA. TRBV12-1 is given as a pseudogene. CDR3 size: 13 residues. This CDR3 is CASSFGGIVGYTF. CDR3 DNA: TGTGCCAGCAGCTTTGGGGGCATCGTGGGCTACACCTTC.

The rearrangement uses TRBV7-2 and TRBJ2-4, with 11 bases matching TRBD1. The CDR3 is made up of 14 amino acids. Germline-derived CDR1 and CDR2 are SGHTA and FQGNSA. V dropped 6 bases and J dropped 6; count of bases not matched to a gene: 4. The DNA for the CDR3 is TGTGCCAGCAGGGGGACAGGGGGAGGAAACATTCAGTACTTC. As protein: CASRGTGGGNIQYF.

This clonotype was observed a few times. V gene TRBV7-2 combines with J gene TRBJ2-1, with D unresolved. The CDR3 has 13 amino acids. From germline, CDR1 is SGHTA and CDR2 FQGNSA. The germline V and J ends were trimmed by 6 bases and 8 bases, with 14 bases remaining between them. This CDR3 reads CASSFSLGDEQFF. The CDR3, as DNA: TGTGCCAGCAGTTTTTCTCTAGGCGATGAGCAGTTCTTC.

The CDR3 is CASRYSAGPYEQYF. DNA of the CDR3: TGTGCCAGCAGATATAGCGCGGGCCCCTACGAGCAGTACTTC. The chain recombines TRBV7-2 with TRBJ2-7; D may be TRBD2 (5 bases). The germline V gene encodes CDR1 SGHTA and CDR2 FQGNSA. The CDR3 contains 14 residues. V was cut by 6 bases and J by 2 bases, with 14 bases left in between.

The rearrangement links TRBV19 to TRBJ1-5; the D is unclear. Germline-derived CDR1 and CDR2 are LNHDA and SQIVND (reference sequence). With 3 bases removed from V and 0 bases from J, the gap between germline ends came to 12 bases. CDR3 length equals 16 residues. DNA of the CDR3: TGTGCCAGTAGTATGGGCAGAGATTATAGCAATCAGCCCCAGCATTTT. As protein: CASSMGRDYSNQPQHF.

This clonotype has just a few counts. V usage is TRBV27 and J usage is TRBJ1-5; no clear D gene. This CDR3 region has 14 residues. Germline loops: CDR1 MNHEY, CDR2 SMNVEV (reference sequence). V lost 2 bases to trimming and J lost 2 bases, with 7 bases between them. For the CDR3, the DNA is TGTGCCAGCAGTTTAAGTCAGGGCAATCAGCCCCAGCATTTT. Residues: CASSLSQGNQPQHF.

The rearrangement uses TRBV10-1 and TRBJ2-3, with D unresolved. Per germline, CDR1 WNHNN and CDR2 SYGVQD (reference sequence). The CDR3 has 14 residues. Trimming pared 2 bases from V and 2 bases from J, leaving 8 bases between. The CDR3 nucleotides read TGCGCCAGCAGTGAGGAATTTCTCACAGATACGCAGTATTTT. Translation: CASSEEFLTDTQYF.

This clonotype turned up a few times. The chain couples TRBV12-3 or TRBV12-4 to TRBJ1-4; D unclear. V was trimmed by 7 bases and J by 4 bases, leaving 16 bases between them. CDR3 size: 15 residues. The CDR3 reads CASNSPAKNNEKLFF. The CDR3 region has the DNA TGTGCCAGCAATTCCCCCGCGAAGAATAATGAAAAACTGTTTTTT.

The sample holds a few counts of this clonotype. The chain recombines TRBV6-5 with TRBJ2-7, with 8 bases fitting TRBD1. This CDR3 is 13 amino acids long. Trimming took 6 bases from V and 6 from J; bases not matched to a gene: 7. Germline CDR1 is MNHEY and CDR2 is SVGAGI. DNA for the CDR3: TGTGCCAGCAGCAACGGACAGGGCGGCGAGCAGTACTTC. It specifies CASSNGQGGEQYF.

This chain links TRBV5-1 with TRBJ2-5; no clear D. The germline gives CDR1 SGHRS, CDR2 YFSETQ. CDR3 length: 16 residues. V lost 4 bases, J lost 2 bases, and 18 bases lay in between. CDR3 bases: TGCGCCAGCAGCCGGGTGGGCAAAAATAAGCAAGAGACCCAGTACTTC. This codes for CASSRVGKNKQETQYF.

The chain is built from TRBV12-3 or TRBV12-4 and TRBJ1-5; possibly TRBD1 for D (5 bases). The CDR3 is 15 residues long. The V end lost 6 bases, the J end lost 6 bases, and 18 bases lay between the germline ends. The CDR3 nucleotides read TGTGCCAGCAGCCCCGGGTGGGGGGGACCTCAGCCCCAGCATTTT. This encodes CASSPGWGGPQPQHF.

J is TRBJ2-7 and V is TRBV2; TRBD1 matches 11 bases. The V and J ends lost 4 bases and 5 bases, in that order; junction bases with no gene match: 4. Germline V gene data show CDR1 as SNHLY and CDR2 as FYNNEI. The CDR3 length is 14 residues. CDR3 sequence: CASSARTGGHEQYF. CDR3 sequence (DNA): TGTGCCAGCAGTGCGAGGACAGGGGGCCACGAGCAGTACTTC. Filled out from reference TRBV2 and TRBJ2-7, the complete variable domain reads EPEVTQTPSHQVTQMGQEVILRCVPISNHLYFYWYRQILGQKVEFLVSFYNNEISEKSEIFDDQFSVERPDGSNFTLKIRSTKLEDSAMYFCASSARTGGHEQYFGPGTRLTVT.

The chain employs TRBV5-1 and TRBJ2-7; no clear D. The CDR3 runs 12 residues. Trimming took 2 bases from V and 2 from J, leaving 5 bases between them. CDR1 and CDR2 from the germline V gene are SGHRS and YFSETQ. CDR3 sequence (DNA): TGCGCCAGCAGCTTAGAGCCCTACGAGCAGTACTTC. Amino acid sequence: CASSLEPYEQYF.

CDR3 loop: CASSQASTARGHSPLHF. CDR3 nucleotide sequence: TGTGCCAGCAGCCAAGCCTCGACAGCGAGGGGGCATTCACCCCTCCACTTT. The chain links TRBV3-1 to TRBJ1-6, with 7 bases fitting TRBD1. Germline values: CDR1 LGHDT, CDR2 YNNKEL (reference sequence). The V and J ends lost 1 base and 8 bases, in that order; junction bases with no gene match: 11. The CDR3 is 17 amino acids.

This clonotype was found a few times. The rearrangement links TRBV20-1 to TRBJ1-1; D is perhaps TRBD1 (5 bases). Germline values: CDR1 DFQATT, CDR2 SNEGSKA (reference sequence). The CDR3 extends over 14 amino acids. V was pared by 2 bases and J by 2 bases, with 12 bases between. Written as DNA, the CDR3 is TGCAGTGCTAGAAAAGGGGCGGGAAACACTGAAGCTTTCTTT. This encodes CSARKGAGNTEAFF.

This clonotype was detected many times. The chain employs TRBV19 and TRBJ1-1; D gene ambiguous. V was pared by 5 bases and J by 1 base, with 11 bases between. Germline V gives CDR1 LNHDA, CDR2 SQIVND (reference sequence). This CDR3 spans 14 amino acids. CDR3 bases: TGTGCCAGTAGTCAACCAGTCTCGAACACTGAAGCTTTCTTT. Its translation: CASSQPVSNTEAFF.

At least ten counts were recorded for this clonotype. J is TRBJ2-1 and V is TRBV18, with D possibly TRBD2 on 6 matching bases. Germline V CDR1 and CDR2: KGHSH, LQKENI. Trimming took 5 bases from V and 2 from J, leaving 16 bases between them. This CDR3 is built from 16 residues. The CDR3 nucleotides are TGTGCCAGCTCAGCGGGACTCCAAGGACCCTACAATGAGCAGTTCTTC. Protein: CASSAGLQGPYNEQFF.